What follows are 30 T cell receptor beta chains derived from one specimen sequenced in a study of regulatory T cells in long-lasting Graves disease. The TCR beta library used iRepertoire HTBI primers with Arm-PCR amplification of CDR3. In TCRdb, the multiplex PCR reads were re-called with MiXCR into one record per CDR3 protein. This sample has about 360,000 distinct CDR3 sequences, with roughly 17% found just once. Stated time point: newly diagnosed GD, antithyroid drugs for less than 3 months. PBMCs were the source of the RNA used for TCR sequencing. This same sample was also part of a study on T cells in Graves' hyperthyroidism and ophthalmopathy.

Sequences were derived from peripheral blood mononuclear cells (PBMCs), sampled at new diagnosis, from a patient treated with antithyroid drugs. The receptors shown here come from a woman aged 18-29 years with Graves disease.

This clonotype has ten or more counts. This chain joins TRBV5-1 and TRBJ2-2; 10 bases align to TRBD2. CDR3 length: 16 residues. From germline, CDR1 is SGHRS and CDR2 YFSETQ. With V trimmed by 0 bases and J by 2 bases, 1 base remained unmatched. CDR3 nucleotides: TGCGCCAGCAGCTTGGTACTAGCGGGAAACACCGGGGAGCTGTTTTTT. It encodes CASSLVLAGNTGELFF.

The chain couples TRBV5-1 to TRBJ1-3; D call uncertain. V gave up 0 bases and J gave up 0 bases, with 7 bases separating them. Germline V gene lookup returns CDR1 SGHRS and CDR2 YFSETQ. The CDR3 is made up of 15 amino acids. The DNA of the CDR3 is TGCGCCAGCAGCTTGGAGGTCAGCTCTGGAAACACCATATATTTT. Protein: CASSLEVSSGNTIYF.

This clonotype was counted ten times or more. The chain is built from TRBV19 and TRBJ2-1, with TRBD2 matching over 7 bases. Germline V gives CDR1 LNHDA, CDR2 SQIVND (reference sequence). The V segment lost 2 bases and the J segment 6 bases; nucleotides outside the gene matches: 7. This CDR3 spans 15 amino acids. The DNA for the CDR3 is TGTGCCAGTAGTATAAGTCCGGGAGGTGGCAATGAGCAGTTCTTC. Its translation: CASSISPGGGNEQFF.

The table lists this clonotype with many counts. This chain joins TRBV10-2 and TRBJ1-5, with 8 positions matching TRBD1. V shed 7 bases and J 6 bases; nucleotides not matched to a gene: 8. CDR1 WSHSY and CDR2 SAAADI come from the germline V gene. CDR3 size: 14 residues. DNA for the CDR3: TGCGCCAGCACTGATTCGGACAGGGTTCAGCCCCAGCATTTT. Translating gives CASTDSDRVQPQHF.

V is TRBV9 and J is TRBJ1-6; D is ambiguous. The V gene's germline CDR1 is SGDLS and CDR2 YYNGEE. Deletions cut 1 base from V and 6 bases from J, with 11 bases between. The CDR3 has 15 amino acids. This CDR3 is CASSVTSSLNSPLHF. The CDR3 DNA is TGTGCCAGCAGCGTAACAAGCAGTCTTAATTCACCCCTCCACTTT.

This clonotype was counted at least ten times. V and J are TRBV7-3 and TRBJ1-2; D is possibly TRBD1 (5 bases). The CDR3 length is 13 residues. Germline lookup yields CDR1 SGHTA and CDR2 FQGTGA. Trimming took off 8 bases at V and 4 bases at J, with 14 bases between the two ends. Here the CDR3 DNA reads TGTGCCAGCGGCCCCTCAGGGAGCTATGGCTACACCTTC. This encodes CASGPSGSYGYTF.

The table lists this clonotype with many counts. This chain joins TRBV20-1 and TRBJ2-1; D ambiguous. From germline, CDR1 is DFQATT and CDR2 SNEGSKA (reference sequence). This CDR3 is built from 13 residues. Trimming stripped 6 bases from V and 4 bases from J, with 13 bases between. The DNA of the CDR3 is TGCAGTGCCCATCGGAGCCAATACAATGAGCAGTTCTTC. Translation gives CSAHRSQYNEQFF.

This clonotype appeared many times. This rearrangement joins TRBV30 to TRBJ1-4; no clear D gene. The germline V gene has CDR1 GTSNPN and CDR2 SVGIG (reference sequence). The CDR3 spans 14 residues. The V and J ends lost 0 bases and 4 bases respectively, with 9 bases between them. In DNA, the CDR3 is TGTGCCTGGAGTGTCGGGTATGGTAATGAAAAACTGTTTTTT. Amino acid sequence: CAWSVGYGNEKLFF.

Ten or more counts support this clonotype. V is TRBV3-1 and J is TRBJ2-2, with TRBD1 matching over 7 bases. The CDR3 length is 17 residues. J was trimmed by 4 bases and V by 1 base; bases with no gene match: 9. CDR1 and CDR2 (germline): LGHDT, YNNKEL (reference sequence). CDR3 loop: CASSQGEVGGRTGELFF. The CDR3 DNA follows: TGTGCCAGCAGCCAAGGAGAGGTAGGGGGCCGCACCGGGGAGCTGTTTTTT.

This clonotype has ten or more counts. The chain recombines TRBV30 with TRBJ2-6; 7 bases are a match to TRBD1. The V and J ends lost 1 base and 3 bases, in that order; junction bases with no gene match: 15. Germline V gene lookup returns CDR1 GTSNPN and CDR2 SVGIG (reference sequence). The CDR3 has 19 amino acids. Here the CDR3 reads CAWSGTWGLQGSGANVLTF. For the CDR3, the DNA is TGTGCCTGGAGTGGGACATGGGGTTTACAGGGGAGTGGGGCCAACGTCCTGACTTTC.

This clonotype was observed a handful of times. This chain joins TRBV5-1 and TRBJ2-1, with 12 bases aligning to TRBD2. Losses at the gene ends were 4 bases for V and 4 bases for J; bases not matched to a gene: 12. The CDR3 spans 18 residues. The V gene's germline CDR1 is SGHRS and CDR2 YFSETQ. CDR3 in DNA: TGCGCCAGCAGCAGCCAAGGGACTAGCGGGCCGGCTTACAATGAGCAGTTCTTC. This translates into CASSSQGTSGPAYNEQFF.

This clonotype was counted ten times or more. V is TRBV20-1 and J is TRBJ2-1, with 7 positions matching TRBD2. Germline V gene lookup returns CDR1 DFQATT and CDR2 SNEGSKA (reference sequence). The length of the CDR3 is 15 residues. V shed 3 bases, J shed 4 bases, and the junction held 9 bases outside the gene matches. CDR3 loop: CSARGGASGYNEQFF. For the CDR3, the DNA is TGCAGTGCTAGGGGCGGGGCTAGCGGATACAATGAGCAGTTCTTC.

This clonotype was detected ten times or more. This chain joins TRBV5-1 and TRBJ2-1; 8 bases are a match to TRBD1. Germline CDR1 reads SGHRS; CDR2 reads YFSETQ. Trimming removed 4 bases from V and 14 bases from J; junction bases left unmatched: 5. The CDR3 length is 11 residues. The CDR3 is CASSPDRGKFF. The CDR3 nucleotides read TGCGCCAGCAGCCCTGACAGGGGCAAGTTCTTC.

This clonotype was counted between two and nine times. This rearrangement joins TRBV18 to TRBJ2-1; TRBD2 aligns across 10 bases. The germline V gene has CDR1 KGHSH and CDR2 LQKENI. J was trimmed by 9 bases and V by 2 bases; bases with no gene match: 4. CDR3 length: 14 amino acids. Here the CDR3 DNA reads TGTGCCAGCTCACCAAGCGGGGGGGCCGGTGAGCAGTTCTTC. Translated: CASSPSGGAGEQFF.

This clonotype was seen many times. This rearrangement joins TRBV30 to TRBJ2-7; TRBD1 agrees at 8 bases. With V trimmed by 4 bases and J by 6 bases, 8 bases remained unmatched. This CDR3 has 13 residues. Germline V CDR1 and CDR2: GTSNPN, SVGIG (reference sequence). The CDR3 protein is CAWKGQGFAEQYF. CDR3 sequence (DNA): TGTGCCTGGAAAGGACAGGGATTCGCCGAGCAGTACTTC. The full variable domain, in which reference TRBV30 and TRBJ2-7 provide the parts outside the CDR3, is SQTIHQWPATLVQPVGSPLSLECTVEGTSNPNLYWYRQAAGRGLQLLFYSVGIGQISSEVPQNLSASRPQDRQFILSSKKLLLSDSGFYLCAWKGQGFAEQYFGPGTRLTVT.

In this sample, this clonotype turned up a few times. The V call is TRBV11-3, the J call TRBJ2-1, with TRBD2 identical over 8 bases. Germline CDR1 is SGHNT and CDR2 is YENEEA. V gave up 3 bases and J gave up 0 bases; unmatched junction bases: 4. CDR3 size: 16 residues. In DNA form, the CDR3 reads TGTGCCAGCAGCTTGACTAGCGTCGGCTCCTACAATGAGCAGTTCTTC. As protein: CASSLTSVGSYNEQFF.

This clonotype occurred many times. V gene TRBV29-1 combines with J gene TRBJ2-3; the D gene is possibly TRBD2 (5 bases). The CDR3 consists of 12 residues. Trimming removed 4 bases from V and 4 bases from J, with 9 bases in between. Germline V gene lookup returns CDR1 SQVTM and CDR2 ANQGSEA. CDR3 in amino acids: CSVGEGADTQYF. The CDR3 DNA is TGCAGCGTTGGTGAGGGCGCAGATACGCAGTATTTT.

This clonotype was observed at least ten times. The V and J genes are TRBV7-8 and TRBJ1-5, with D unclear. The V and J ends lost 1 base and 9 bases respectively, with 13 bases between them. CDR3 length: 14 amino acids. The germline V gene has CDR1 SGHVS and CDR2 FQNEAQ. The CDR3 DNA is TGTGCCAGCAGCTTAGGTCCGCTCCGGGGGCCCCAGCATTTT. Translation gives CASSLGPLRGPQHF. Full variable domain (rest looked up from reference TRBV7-8 and TRBJ1-5): GAGVSQSPRYKVAKRGQDVALRCDPISGHVSLFWYQQALGQGPEFLTYFQNEAQLDKSGLPSDRFFAERPEGSVSTLKIQRTQQEDSAVYLCASSLGPLRGPQHFGDGTRLSIL.

This chain joins TRBV30 and TRBJ2-3, with TRBD2 identical over 9 bases. Trimming at V came to 3 bases and at J to 1 base, leaving 8 bases not matched to a gene. CDR3 length: 16 amino acids. The germline V gene encodes CDR1 GTSNPN and CDR2 SVGIG (reference sequence). The CDR3 nucleotides read TGTGCCTGGAGAGGAAAAGCGGGGGGAGGCACAGATACGCAGTATTTT. It translates to CAWRGKAGGGTDTQYF.

The rearrangement uses TRBV24-1 and TRBJ2-3, with TRBD2 identical over 12 bases. Germline lookup yields CDR1 KGHDR and CDR2 SFDVKD. CDR3 length: 17 amino acids. V dropped 4 bases and J dropped 2; count of bases not matched to a gene: 6. The CDR3 spells CATSDRGLAGPTDTQYF. CDR3 DNA: TGTGCCACCAGTGACCGGGGACTAGCGGGCCCCACAGATACGCAGTATTTT.

This clonotype showed up many times. The genes are TRBV24-1 and TRBJ2-6, with D possibly called TRBD1 or TRBD2 (5 bases each). This CDR3 region has 16 residues. The germline V and J ends were trimmed by 5 bases and 2 bases, with 12 bases remaining between them. Per the germline V gene, CDR1 is KGHDR and CDR2 is SFDVKD. The CDR3 region has the DNA TGTGCCACCAGTGCGACAGAGGGGACTGGGGCCAACGTCCTGACTTTC. It specifies CATSATEGTGANVLTF.

This sequence joins TRBV28 and TRBJ1-2; maybe TRBD1 (5 bases). The germline V gene encodes CDR1 MDHEN and CDR2 SYDVKM. Trimming removed 2 bases at V and 6 bases at J, with 16 bases between. This CDR3 spans 15 amino acids. As DNA, the CDR3 is TGTGCCAGCAGTTTAATTACGTCCAGGGTAGATGGCTACACCTTC. This gives the protein CASSLITSRVDGYTF.

This clonotype has a count of ten or more. V gene TRBV5-1 combines with J gene TRBJ2-1; 12 bases are a match to TRBD1. This CDR3 is 16 amino acids long. Germline assignment: CDR1 SGHRS and CDR2 YFSETQ. J gave up 8 bases and V 0 bases, and 6 bases lay outside the gene matches. CDR3 bases: TGCGCCAGCAGCTTGGGCGGGACAGGGGGCTTGGATGAGCAGTTCTTC. Its protein product is CASSLGGTGGLDEQFF.

The CDR3 DNA sequence: TGTGCCAGCAGCCGAGACAGGAACGATGGCTACACCTTC. Its translation is CASSRDRNDGYTF. The V call is TRBV3-1, the J call TRBJ1-2; a weak D match, TRBD1 (6 bases). Germline-derived CDR1 and CDR2 are LGHDT and YNNKEL (reference sequence). The V end lost 4 bases, the J end lost 6 bases, and 12 bases lay between the germline ends. This CDR3 spans 13 amino acids.

This clonotype was found many times. V gene TRBV28 combines with J gene TRBJ2-7, with TRBD1 matching over 8 bases. With 2 bases clipped from V and 5 bases from J, the junction kept 8 bases outside the gene matches. The CDR3 runs to 15 residues. From germline, CDR1 is MDHEN and CDR2 SYDVKM. This CDR3 is CASSLMPGQGHEQYF. The CDR3 DNA is TGTGCCAGCAGTTTAATGCCCGGACAGGGACACGAGCAGTACTTC.

This clonotype was counted at least ten times. This chain links TRBV29-1 with TRBJ2-2; 14 nucleotides line up with TRBD2. Per the germline V gene, CDR1 is SQVTM and CDR2 is ANQGSEA. The length of the CDR3 is 15 residues. V shed 4 bases, J shed 7 bases, and the junction held 5 bases outside the gene matches. CDR3 protein: CSVAPGLAGGGELFF. The DNA of the CDR3 is TGCAGCGTTGCCCCTGGACTAGCGGGAGGCGGGGAGCTGTTTTTT.

This chain uses TRBV24-1 with TRBJ2-1; TRBD1 matches 7 bases. V shed 7 bases and J 2 bases; nucleotides not matched to a gene: 4. Germline lookup yields CDR1 KGHDR and CDR2 SFDVKD. The CDR3 has 14 residues. This CDR3 is CATSLTGPYNEQFF. The CDR3 DNA follows: TGTGCCACCAGCCTGACAGGGCCCTACAATGAGCAGTTCTTC.

This clonotype was recorded a few times. This sequence joins TRBV12-3 or TRBV12-4 and TRBJ2-1, with 7 nucleotides matching TRBD2. V lost 6 bases, J lost 0 bases, and 2 bases stayed unmatched. This CDR3 is built from 14 residues. Written as DNA, the CDR3 is TGTGCCAGCAGGGTAGCGGGCTCCTACAATGAGCAGTTCTTC. Translation: CASRVAGSYNEQFF.

This clonotype has ten or more counts. The V gene is TRBV29-1, the J gene TRBJ2-1; TRBD2 aligns across 9 bases. Germline trimming cut 3 bases from V and 6 bases from J; bases unmatched to any gene: 6. The CDR3 covers 14 residues. Germline V gives CDR1 SQVTM, CDR2 ANQGSEA. The CDR3 nucleotides read TGCAGCGTTGATGGGGCGGGAGGGGGCAATGAGCAGTTCTTC. Translation: CSVDGAGGGNEQFF.

The chain carries TRBV7-8 and TRBJ1-2, with TRBD1 as a possible D gene (6 bases). The germline CDR1 and CDR2 sequences are SGHVS and FQNEAQ. The length of the CDR3 is 14 residues. V lost 0 bases, J lost 4 bases, and 9 bases lay in between. CDR3 amino acids: CASSLAGAVYGYTF. In DNA form, the CDR3 reads TGTGCCAGCAGCTTAGCGGGGGCTGTCTATGGCTACACCTTC.